This T cell receptor (beta chain) was sequenced during a study of blood T cells in healthy people across ages. Then a second PCR, running about 7 to 11 cycles, was carried out with a sample-barcoded 5' primer and a J-beta primer mix. Each TCR beta cDNA got a 12-nucleotide random molecular identifier. TCRdb fed the 5' RACE reads into MiXCR, producing one record per CDR3 protein. The sample carries about 640,000 distinct CDR3 sequences, about 53% recorded once. The CDR3 sequence is 15 residues long. The germline gives CDR1 MNHNY, CDR2 SVGAGI (reference sequence). This clonotype has a handful of counts. The chain uses TRBV6-6 and TRBJ2-7, with 9 bases identical to TRBD2. The J call may not be correct, given that the DNA end is closer to TRBJ2-5. Sequenced input: blood. This TCR was recovered from a man aged 60 to 69 in good health. The CDR3 coding sequence is TGTGCCAGCAGTCTGACTAGCGGACCCCTGGAGACCCAGTACTTC. This codes for CASSLTSGPLETQYF.